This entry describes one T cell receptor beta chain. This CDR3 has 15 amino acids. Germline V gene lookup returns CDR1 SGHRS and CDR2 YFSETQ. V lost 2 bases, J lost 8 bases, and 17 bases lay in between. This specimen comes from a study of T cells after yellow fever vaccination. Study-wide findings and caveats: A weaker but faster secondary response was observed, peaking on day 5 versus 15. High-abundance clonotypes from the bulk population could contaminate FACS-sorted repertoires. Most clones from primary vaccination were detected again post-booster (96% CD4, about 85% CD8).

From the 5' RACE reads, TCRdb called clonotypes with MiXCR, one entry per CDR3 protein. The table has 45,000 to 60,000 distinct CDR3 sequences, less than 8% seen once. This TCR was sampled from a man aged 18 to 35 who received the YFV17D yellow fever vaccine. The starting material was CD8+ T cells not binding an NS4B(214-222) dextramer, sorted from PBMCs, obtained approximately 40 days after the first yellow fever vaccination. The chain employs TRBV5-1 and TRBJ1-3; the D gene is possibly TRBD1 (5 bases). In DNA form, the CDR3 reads TGCGCCAGCAGCTTCTTGGGACGGACTGGGGACACCATATATTTT. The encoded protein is CASSFLGRTGDTIYF.